This T cell receptor beta chain emerged from a study of blood T cells in healthy people across ages. Study-wide points: It was held that the diversity estimates obtained from one million T cells were underestimates. Long-lived donors exceeded aged donors in naive CD4+ cells and diversity.

A J-beta primer mix and a sample-barcoded 5' primer were used in a second PCR of roughly 7 to 12 cycles. In TCRdb, the 5' RACE reads were re-called with MiXCR into one record per CDR3 protein. Of around 710,000 distinct CDR3 sequences listed, around 46% are singletons. Per the germline V gene, CDR1 is SNHLY and CDR2 is FYNNEI. V was shortened by 2 bases and J by 4 bases, with 18 bases between the two germline ends. The CDR3 is 16 residues long. As to this clonotype: Its specificity is not known.

Peripheral blood, roughly 9.3 milliliters per donor, was collected. Isolation of PBMCs gave at least 6 million cells per sample. What was sequenced was blood. The chain employs TRBV2 and TRBJ2-7; D is undetermined. The source is an older woman in good health. The CDR3 loop reads CASSEWVGLESYEQYF. CDR3 bases: TGTGCCAGCAGTGAATGGGTTGGGCTAGAGTCGTACGAGCAGTACTTC. Filled out from reference TRBV2 and TRBJ2-7, the complete variable domain reads EPEVTQTPSHQVTQMGQEVILRCVPISNHLYFYWYRQILGQKVEFLVSFYNNEISEKSEIFDDQFSVERPDGSNFTLKIRSTKLEDSAMYFCASSEWVGLESYEQYFGPGTRLTVT.